A single sample gave rise to the 9 T cell receptor beta chains below, sequenced in a study of cytomegalovirus exposure and HLA in healthy donors. In the PCR, 60 Vbeta and 13 Jbeta primers were used. TCRdb's table, derived via immunoSEQ multiplex PCR, lists solely in-frame clones and lacks some. The table lists more than 140,000 clones, over 60% of them singletons, with 3% in the top ten. The sample consisted of PBMCs. These receptors all stem from a woman under 40 in good health and CMV-seropositive.

CDR3 protein: CASSYGSGLEAFF. In DNA form, the CDR3 reads TGTGCCAGCAGTTACGGTTCAGGACTTGAAGCTTTCTTT. This chain links TRBV6-5 with TRBJ1-1; D is uncertain. The CDR3 extends over 13 amino acids. V lost 2 bases and J lost 7, with 11 bases in between. Germline CDR1 and CDR2: MNHEY and SVGAGI.

This clone was picked up a small number of times. V gene TRBV5-1 combines with J gene TRBJ2-3; D might be TRBD2 (5 bases). The germline gives CDR1 SGHRS, CDR2 YFSETQ. The length of the CDR3 is 17 residues. Trimming removed 0 bases at V and 6 bases at J, with 20 bases between. The CDR3 DNA follows: TGCGCCAGCAGCTTGGAAGCCCTCGGACGGCGAGGGGATACGCAGTATTTT. Residues: CASSLEALGRRGDTQYF.

There are a few counts of this clone. The chain combines TRBV29-1 with TRBJ1-3; possibly TRBD1 for D (5 bases). Germline CDR1 reads SQVTM; CDR2 reads ANQGSEA. Trimming pared 5 bases from V and 0 bases from J, leaving 11 bases between. This CDR3 region has 14 residues. CDR3 region: CSVSDGHSGNTIYF. CDR3 DNA sequence: TGCAGCGTTTCGGACGGACACTCTGGAAACACCATATATTTT.

V gene TRBV7-9 combines with J gene TRBJ1-1; 7 bases agree with TRBD1. The J segment lost 0 bases and the V segment lost 5 bases, leaving 6 bases of the junction unmatched. This CDR3 is built from 15 residues. Germline V CDR1 and CDR2: SEHNR, FQNEAQ (reference sequence). CDR3 DNA: TGTGCCAGCAGCCTAGGGGGCCGGGTGAACACTGAAGCTTTCTTT. Protein sequence: CASSLGGRVNTEAFF.

This clone came up a few times. The chain carries TRBV28 and TRBJ1-2, with 9 bases matching TRBD1. V was clipped by 6 bases and J by 8 bases; unmatched bases: 7. This CDR3 has 13 amino acids. Germline loops: CDR1 MDHEN, CDR2 SYDVKM. In nucleotides, the CDR3 is TGTGCCAGCAGGGAACAGGGGGCTGGGGGCTACACCTTC. Protein sequence: CASREQGAGGYTF.

The V gene is TRBV27, the J gene TRBJ2-1; a weak D match, TRBD2 (5 bases). Trimming took 3 bases from V and 4 from J, leaving 16 bases between them. Germline-derived CDR1 and CDR2 are MNHEY and SMNVEV (reference sequence). The CDR3 is 16 residues long. CDR3 sequence: CASSLRESGYYNEQFF. The CDR3, as DNA: TGTGCCAGCAGTTTGAGAGAAAGCGGATATTACAATGAGCAGTTCTTC.

This chain links TRBV5-1 with TRBJ1-4; 9 nucleotides line up with TRBD1. The germline CDR1 and CDR2 sequences are SGHRS and YFSETQ. This CDR3 has 16 residues. V was clipped by 4 bases and J by 4 bases; unmatched bases: 8. Here the CDR3 DNA reads TGCGCCAGCAGCGTCGGACAGGGGTCCCTTAATGAAAAACTGTTTTTT. It encodes CASSVGQGSLNEKLFF.

V gene TRBV2 combines with J gene TRBJ2-3; 9 bases are shared with TRBD2. V lost 7 bases to trimming and J lost 2 bases; unmatched junction nucleotides: 7. Germline loops: CDR1 SNHLY, CDR2 FYNNEI. The CDR3 has 15 residues. CDR3 sequence (DNA): TGTGCCAGCACCCCCAGCGGGGGGACCACAGATACGCAGTATTTT. It translates to CASTPSGGTTDTQYF.

The rearrangement joins TRBV5-1 to TRBJ2-6; 9 nucleotides agree with TRBD1. The CDR3 is 15 amino acids. V shed 7 bases, J shed 0 bases, and the junction held 2 bases outside the gene matches. In germline, CDR1 is SGHRS, CDR2 YFSETQ. CDR3 loop: CASGTGSSGANVLTF. In nucleotides, the CDR3 is TGCGCCAGCGGGACAGGGTCCTCTGGGGCCAACGTCCTGACTTTC.